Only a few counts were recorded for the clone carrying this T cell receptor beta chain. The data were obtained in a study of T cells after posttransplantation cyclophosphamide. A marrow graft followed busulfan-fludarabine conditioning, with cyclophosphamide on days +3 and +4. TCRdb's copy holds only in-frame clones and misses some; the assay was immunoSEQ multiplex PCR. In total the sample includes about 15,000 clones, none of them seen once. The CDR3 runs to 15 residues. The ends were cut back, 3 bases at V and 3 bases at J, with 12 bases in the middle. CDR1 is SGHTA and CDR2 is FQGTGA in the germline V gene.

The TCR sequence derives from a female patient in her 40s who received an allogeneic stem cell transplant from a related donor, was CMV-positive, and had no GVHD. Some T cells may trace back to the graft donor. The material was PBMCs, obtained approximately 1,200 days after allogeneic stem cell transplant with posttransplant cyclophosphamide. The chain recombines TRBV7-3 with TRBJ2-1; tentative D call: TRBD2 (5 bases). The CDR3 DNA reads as TGTGCCAGCAGCTTCACTAGGACGGGCTACAATGAGCAGTTCTTC. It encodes CASSFTRTGYNEQFF.